A single sample gave rise to the 22 T cell receptor beta chains below, sequenced in a study of shared clonotypes between healthy human individuals. Using immunoSEQ multiplex PCR, the repertoire was profiled, and TCRdb retains in-frame clones only, with some absent. Of 2 million or so clones listed, roughly 94% were seen once; the top ten hold roughly 0.13%. Sequencing input: naive CD4+ T cells sorted from blood. Subset specified: CD45RA+ positively selected. These receptors were obtained from a man younger than 35 in good health.

The V and J genes are TRBV10-3 and TRBJ2-3; 7 bases line up with TRBD1. The CDR3 sequence is 17 residues long. The germline V gene has CDR1 ENHRY and CDR2 SYGVKD. Trimming removed 6 bases from V and 4 bases from J; junction bases left unmatched: 16. CDR3 sequence reads: CAISPGQKSPVADTQYF. Here the CDR3 DNA reads TGTGCCATCAGCCCGGGACAGAAATCCCCAGTAGCAGATACGCAGTATTTT.

This clone was detected once. The CDR3 DNA reads TGTGCCTGGAGTAGTTGGGGGGGCGGACAGCCCCAGCATTTT. Its translation: CAWSSWGGGQPQHF. The rearrangement joins TRBV30 to TRBJ1-5, with D possibly matching TRBD1 (6 bases). Trimming stripped 2 bases from V and 7 bases from J, with 15 bases between. The CDR3 loop spans 14 amino acids. CDR1 is GTSNPN, CDR2 SVGIG, per germline (reference sequence).

This chain uses TRBV7-2 with TRBJ2-7; D possibly corresponds to TRBD2 (6 bases). Germline CDR1 reads SGHTA; CDR2 reads FQGNSA. V was trimmed by 2 bases and J by 4 bases, leaving 12 bases between them. CDR3 length: 14 residues. In nucleotides, the CDR3 is TGTGCCAGCAGCTTACGCGGGAAAGGGTACGAGCAGTACTTC. This encodes CASSLRGKGYEQYF.

The chain recombines TRBV5-1 with TRBJ2-7, with TRBD1 matching over 10 bases. The V segment lost 4 bases and the J segment 4 bases; nucleotides outside the gene matches: 5. Germline CDR1 and CDR2: SGHRS and YFSETQ. This CDR3 has 14 residues. The CDR3 nucleotides read TGCGCCAGCAGCGCGGGACAGGGGATGTACGAGCAGTACTTC. The encoded protein is CASSAGQGMYEQYF.

This chain links TRBV30 with TRBJ2-2; possible D gene TRBD1, 6 bases. The CDR3 is made up of 15 amino acids. Trimming took 0 bases from V and 4 from J, leaving 12 bases between them. The germline gives CDR1 GTSNPN, CDR2 SVGIG (reference sequence). CDR3 loop: CAWSVWTATTGELFF. The CDR3 DNA follows: TGTGCCTGGAGTGTTTGGACAGCTACCACCGGGGAGCTGTTTTTT.

V is TRBV11-2 and J is TRBJ2-7; a possible D gene is TRBD2 (5 bases). This CDR3 region has 16 residues. Germline CDR1 SGHAT, CDR2 FQNNGV. Trimming took 6 bases from V and 5 from J, leaving 23 bases between them. CDR3 bases: TGTGCCAGCAGTCCAAGCACTAGTGCCGGCAATAACGAGCAGTACTTC. Its translation is CASSPSTSAGNNEQYF.

On this clone: The same CDR3 can be traced to other DNA sequences in this sample. The genes are TRBV7-9 and TRBJ2-3; D gene unclear. Germline loops: CDR1 SEHNR, CDR2 FQNEAQ (reference sequence). The ends were cut back, 6 bases at V and 0 bases at J, with 4 bases in the middle. This CDR3 has 12 amino acids. CDR3 bases: TGTGCCAGCAGTGTTAGCACAGATACGCAGTATTTT. Protein product: CASSVSTDTQYF.

This sequence joins TRBV5-4 and TRBJ2-5, with TRBD1 matching over 12 bases. The germline V gene encodes CDR1 SGHNT and CDR2 YYREEE (reference sequence). This CDR3 region has 16 residues. With V trimmed by 1 base and J by 5 bases, 6 bases remained unmatched. The CDR3 loop is CASSLLGQGAEETQYF. CDR3 nucleotide sequence: TGTGCCAGCAGCTTGTTGGGACAGGGGGCGGAGGAGACCCAGTACTTC.

This rearrangement joins TRBV5-1 to TRBJ2-1, with D possibly being TRBD1 or TRBD2 (6 bases each). V was shortened by 1 base and J by 6 bases, with 17 bases between the two germline ends. CDR1 is SGHRS and CDR2 is YFSETQ in the germline V gene. The CDR3 covers 16 residues. The CDR3 DNA reads as TGCGCCAGCAGCTTGTCCTCGGGGGCGACTCGCAATGAGCAGTTCTTC. The encoded protein is CASSLSSGATRNEQFF.

This chain connects TRBV11-2 to TRBJ1-1; possible D gene TRBD1, 5 bases. Trimming removed 3 bases from V and 7 bases from J, with 12 bases in between. This CDR3 is built from 13 residues. Germline assignment: CDR1 SGHAT and CDR2 FQNNGV. The CDR3 DNA reads as TGTGCCAGCAGCTTGGGGCTCGGAAATGAAGCTTTCTTT. Translating it yields CASSLGLGNEAFF. Together with reference TRBV11-2 and TRBJ1-1, the CDR3 gives the full variable domain: EAGVAQSPRYKIIEKRQSVAFWCNPISGHATLYWYQQILGQGPKLLIQFQNNGVVDDSQLPKDRFSAERLKGVDSTLKIQPAKLEDSAVYLCASSLGLGNEAFFGQGTRLTVV.

The chain recombines TRBV5-1 with TRBJ1-1; tentative D call: TRBD1 (5 bases). Germline values: CDR1 SGHRS, CDR2 YFSETQ. Trimming pared 0 bases from V and 7 bases from J, leaving 16 bases between. This CDR3 has 15 residues. The CDR3 DNA is TGCGCCAGCAGCTTGGTCCAGGGAAACCCTTATGAAGCTTTCTTT. Translated: CASSLVQGNPYEAFF. The entire variable domain, with the rest obtained from reference TRBV5-1 and TRBJ1-1, is as follows: KAGVTQTPRYLIKTRGQQVTLSCSPISGHRSVSWYQQTPGQGLQFLFEYFSETQRNKGNFPGRFSGRQFSNSRSEMNVSTLELGDSALYLCASSLVQGNPYEAFFGQGTRLTVV.

The table lists this clone with many counts. The chain employs TRBV4-1 and TRBJ1-6, with TRBD1 matching 7 bases. J lost 6 bases, V lost 1 base, and 3 bases had no gene match. Germline V gene sequence: CDR1 MGHRA, CDR2 YSYEKL. This CDR3 spans 15 amino acids. The CDR3 reads CASSQADRANSPLHF. In nucleotides, the CDR3 is TGCGCCAGCAGCCAAGCTGACAGGGCTAATTCACCCCTCCACTTT.

The rearrangement joins TRBV7-9 to TRBJ2-1, with D unresolved. Germline V gene lookup returns CDR1 SEHNR and CDR2 FQNEAQ (reference sequence). V was shortened by 2 bases and J by 2 bases, with 4 bases between the two germline ends. There are 13 residues in the CDR3. CDR3 bases: TGTGCCAGCAGCTTACGGCCCTACAATGAGCAGTTCTTC. This codes for CASSLRPYNEQFF.

CDR3: CASSLGTGYDNEQFF. In DNA form, the CDR3 reads TGCGCCAGCAGCTTAGGGACAGGGTACGACAATGAGCAGTTCTTC. V usage is TRBV5-1 and J usage is TRBJ2-1, with 9 bases lining up with TRBD1. Germline CDR1 is SGHRS and CDR2 is YFSETQ. CDR3 length: 15 amino acids. Trimming at V came to 2 bases and at J to 5 bases, leaving 5 bases not matched to a gene.

This rearrangement joins TRBV6-5 to TRBJ1-1; tentatively, D is TRBD1 (6 bases). The CDR3 contains 16 residues. Trimming stripped 0 bases from V and 6 bases from J, with 17 bases between. Germline CDR1 and CDR2: MNHEY and SVGAGI. CDR3 sequence reads: CASSYSMGASGAEAFF. In DNA form, the CDR3 reads TGTGCCAGCAGTTACTCTATGGGGGCCTCCGGGGCTGAAGCTTTCTTT.

The chain carries TRBV5-1 and TRBJ1-1; D is uncertain. The V and J ends lost 0 bases and 0 bases respectively, with 9 bases between them. The CDR3 runs to 15 residues. CDR1 is SGHRS and CDR2 is YFSETQ in the germline V gene. The CDR3 DNA reads as TGCGCCAGCAGCTTGGGGGGAGGAGTGAACACTGAAGCTTTCTTT. Its protein is CASSLGGGVNTEAFF.

The chain carries TRBV2 and TRBJ2-7, with 11 bases lining up with TRBD1. Losses at the gene ends were 11 bases for V and 5 bases for J; bases not matched to a gene: 5. The CDR3 is made up of 12 amino acids. Looked up from germline, CDR1 is SNHLY and CDR2 is FYNNEI. The CDR3 here is CAGQGAPNEQYF. Written as DNA, the CDR3 is TGTGCCGGACAGGGGGCGCCGAACGAGCAGTACTTC.

CDR3 nucleotides: TGTGCCAGCACTATTGGACAGCCTCTTGGCGGCTACACCTTC. It yields the protein CASTIGQPLGGYTF. This chain joins TRBV2 and TRBJ1-2, with a weak D call TRBD1 (6 bases). V was clipped by 7 bases and J by 8 bases, with 20 bases between them. This CDR3 spans 14 amino acids. Germline V gene data show CDR1 as SNHLY and CDR2 as FYNNEI. Based on the CDR3 plus reference TRBV2 and TRBJ1-2, the full variable domain is EPEVTQTPSHQVTQMGQEVILRCVPISNHLYFYWYRQILGQKVEFLVSFYNNEISEKSEIFDDQFSVERPDGSNFTLKIRSTKLEDSAMYFCASTIGQPLGGYTFGSGTRLTVV.

The chain joins TRBV6-5 to TRBJ2-1, with 10 bases identical to TRBD2. CDR3 size: 13 residues. From germline, CDR1 is MNHEY and CDR2 SVGAGI. Unmatched junction bases numbered 2, after V lost 2 bases and J lost 10 bases. The CDR3 here is CASSYRLAGEQFF. CDR3 sequence (DNA): TGTGCCAGCAGTTACAGACTAGCGGGCGAGCAGTTCTTC.

Regarding this clone: Other DNA sequences in this sample translate to the same CDR3. The V call is TRBV9, the J call TRBJ2-7; no clear D. This CDR3 has 15 amino acids. V was trimmed by 0 bases and J by 2 bases, leaving 12 bases between them. Germline V gene data show CDR1 as SGDLS and CDR2 as YYNGEE. In nucleotides, the CDR3 is TGTGCCAGCAGCGTAGGAGAGGCGGACCCCTACGAGCAGTACTTC. It translates to CASSVGEADPYEQYF.

The gene calls are TRBV30 and TRBJ2-2; 10 bases line up with TRBD2. The CDR3 is 18 amino acids. V lost 0 bases and J lost 2; bases outside the gene matches: 9. The V gene's germline CDR1 is GTSNPN and CDR2 SVGIG (reference sequence). CDR3 DNA: TGTGCCTGGAGTGTGATCCCCGGACTAGCGGATAACACCGGGGAGCTGTTTTTT. This gives the protein CAWSVIPGLADNTGELFF.

The chain carries TRBV6-5 and TRBJ1-2; 8 nucleotides align to TRBD1. CDR3 length equals 15 residues. In germline, CDR1 is MNHEY, CDR2 SVGAGI. With 5 bases clipped from V and 4 bases from J, the junction kept 9 bases outside the gene matches. CDR3 sequence: CASSRGQGKIYGYTF. The DNA for the CDR3 is TGTGCCAGCAGTAGAGGACAGGGAAAGATCTATGGCTACACCTTC.